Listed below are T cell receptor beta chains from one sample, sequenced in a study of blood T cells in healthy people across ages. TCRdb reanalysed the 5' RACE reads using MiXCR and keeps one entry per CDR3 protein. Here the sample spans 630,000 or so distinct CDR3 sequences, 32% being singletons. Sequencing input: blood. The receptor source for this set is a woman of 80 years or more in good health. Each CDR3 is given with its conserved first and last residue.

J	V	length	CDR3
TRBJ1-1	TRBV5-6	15	CAGSSPGSVNTEAFF
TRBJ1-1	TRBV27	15	CASRPTRGAVTEAFF
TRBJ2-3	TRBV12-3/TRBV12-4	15	CASSLVTGGTDAQYF
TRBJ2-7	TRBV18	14	CASSPLRGSYEQYF
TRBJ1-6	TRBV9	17	CASSVGAGTGGSSPLHF
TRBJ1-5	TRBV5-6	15	CASSSRRQGPIPQHF
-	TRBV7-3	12	CASSLTTAEQYF
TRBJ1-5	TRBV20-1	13	CSVGQGGNQPQHF
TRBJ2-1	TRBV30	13	CAWSVQASDEQFF
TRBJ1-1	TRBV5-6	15	CASSLLGGENTEAFF
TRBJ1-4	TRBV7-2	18	CASSATGGGGTFNEKLFF
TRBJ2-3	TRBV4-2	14	CASSQGRGGGTQYF
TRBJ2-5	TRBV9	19	CASSARGTGLSVFRETQYF
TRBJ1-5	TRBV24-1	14	CATSGDRFNQPQHF
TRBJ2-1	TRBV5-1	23	CASSLWLPPIVRQGEDVDNEQFF
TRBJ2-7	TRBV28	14	CASRGTGGLYEQYF
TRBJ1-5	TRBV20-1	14	CSAGDRGISQPQHF
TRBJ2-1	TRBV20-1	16	CSARPANGGIHNEQFF
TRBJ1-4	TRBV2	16	CASSELPAENNEKLFF
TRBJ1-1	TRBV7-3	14	CASSPHGGLTEAFF
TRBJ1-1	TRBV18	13	CASPRGAGTEAFF
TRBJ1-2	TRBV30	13	CAWSNTGGYGYTF